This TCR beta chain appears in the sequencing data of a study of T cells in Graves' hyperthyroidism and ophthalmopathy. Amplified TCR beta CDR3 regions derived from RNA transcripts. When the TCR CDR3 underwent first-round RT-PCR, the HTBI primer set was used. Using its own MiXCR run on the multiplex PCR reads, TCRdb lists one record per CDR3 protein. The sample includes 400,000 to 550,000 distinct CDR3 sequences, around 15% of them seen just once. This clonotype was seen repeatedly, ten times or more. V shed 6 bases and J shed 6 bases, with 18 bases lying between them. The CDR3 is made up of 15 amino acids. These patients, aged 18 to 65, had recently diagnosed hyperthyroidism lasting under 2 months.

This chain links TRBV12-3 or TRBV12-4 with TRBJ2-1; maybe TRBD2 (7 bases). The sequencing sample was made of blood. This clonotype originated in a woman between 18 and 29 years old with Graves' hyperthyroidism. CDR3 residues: CASRGGGGSRNEQFF. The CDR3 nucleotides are TGTGCCAGCAGGGGAGGGGGGGGGTCCCGCAATGAGCAGTTCTTC.